A single sample gave rise to the 23 T cell receptor beta chains below, sequenced in a study of CD8+ T cells in alopecia areata. RNA was extracted and reverse transcribed into cDNA as the sequencing template. Sequencing used immunoSEQ multiplex PCR; TCRdb keeps in-frame clones, though not all of them. The sample comprises about 160,000 clones, roughly 50% of which are singletons, and around 6.8% rests with the top ten. Sequences were obtained from CD4+ T cells sorted from blood. These receptors were obtained from a human donor with alopecia areata.

Worth noting for this clone: This same CDR3 is encoded by further DNA sequences in the sample. The rearrangement uses TRBV7-2 and TRBJ2-7; 7 bases are a match to TRBD2. The length of the CDR3 is 15 residues. CDR1 and CDR2 (germline): SGHTA, FQGNSA. V dropped 2 bases and J dropped 1; count of bases not matched to a gene: 5. The DNA of the CDR3 is TGTGCCAGCAGCTTAAGGGGCGGGAGTTCCTACGAGCAGTACTTC. It translates to CASSLRGGSSYEQYF.

This clone was detected only a few times. V and J are TRBV7-9 and TRBJ1-5; 7 bases map to TRBD1. The CDR3 has 14 residues. V was pared by 4 bases and J by 5 bases, with 5 bases of the junction left unmatched. Germline CDR1 reads SEHNR; CDR2 reads FQNEAQ (reference sequence). The DNA for the CDR3 is TGTGCCAGCAGCTCGCAGGGGGGAGATCAGCCCCAGCATTTT. This encodes CASSSQGGDQPQHF. Variable domain in full (rest from reference TRBV7-9 and TRBJ1-5): DTGVSQNPRHKITKRGQNVTFRCDPISEHNRLYWYRQTLGQGPEFLTYFQNEAQLEKSRLLSDRFSAERPKGSFSTLEIQRTEQGDSAMYLCASSSQGGDQPQHFGDGTRLSIL.

V and J are TRBV29-1 and TRBJ2-7; 8 bases are shared with TRBD1. This CDR3 is built from 13 residues. The V gene's germline CDR1 is SQVTM and CDR2 ANQGSEA. V was pared by 7 bases and J by 4 bases, with 9 bases of the junction left unmatched. The CDR3 DNA follows: TGCAGCGCTTCGGACAGGGAAATTTACGAGCAGTACTTC. Encoded protein: CSASDREIYEQYF.

This clone was seen only a few times. J is TRBJ2-1 and V is TRBV28; TRBD1 is a possible D gene (5 bases). This CDR3 is 13 amino acids long. CDR1 is MDHEN and CDR2 is SYDVKM in the germline V gene. V was trimmed by 7 bases and J by 8 bases, leaving 15 bases between them. The CDR3: CASTLGQGHEQFF. The CDR3 DNA follows: TGTGCCAGCACCTTGGGGCAGGGTCATGAGCAGTTCTTC.

This chain uses TRBV6-5 with TRBJ2-7; weak D call: TRBD1 (6 bases). The CDR3 totals 15 residues. In germline, CDR1 is MNHEY, CDR2 SVGAGI. V lost 5 bases and J lost 1, with 15 bases in between. In nucleotides, the CDR3 is TGTGCCAGCAGTCGGGACCTTGGACAGTCCTACGAGCAGTACTTC. Protein: CASSRDLGQSYEQYF.

The chain carries TRBV2 and TRBJ1-3; no definite D call. CDR3 length: 14 amino acids. V was clipped by 6 bases and J by 0 bases, with 9 bases between them. Germline V gene data show CDR1 as SNHLY and CDR2 as FYNNEI. The DNA for the CDR3 is TGTGCCAGCAGGGCACAGAGCTCTGGAAACACCATATATTTT. Translated, it gives CASRAQSSGNTIYF.

This clone was seen at least ten times. The chain uses TRBV19 and TRBJ2-3; D not certain. This CDR3 region has 14 residues. From germline, CDR1 is LNHDA and CDR2 SQIVND (reference sequence). Trimming pared 5 bases from V and 4 bases from J, leaving 13 bases between. As DNA, the CDR3 is TGTGCCAGTAGTCTCCCGCAGGTCCCAGATACGCAGTATTTT. It yields the protein CASSLPQVPDTQYF.

The gene calls are TRBV5-1 and TRBJ2-1, with TRBD2 identical over 12 bases. The germline V gene has CDR1 SGHRS and CDR2 YFSETQ. The CDR3 is 16 residues long. The V gene end was trimmed by 3 bases and the J gene end by 1 base; junction bases not matched to a gene: 2. The CDR3 region is CASSWLAGGSYNEQFF. The CDR3 DNA reads TGCGCCAGCAGCTGGCTAGCGGGAGGGTCCTACAATGAGCAGTTCTTC.

This clone was picked up a small number of times. The chain employs TRBV5-6 and TRBJ2-1, with D possibly TRBD1 on 5 matching bases. CDR3 size: 16 residues. Germline V gives CDR1 SGHDT, CDR2 YYEEEE. Trimming removed 3 bases at V and 0 bases at J, with 13 bases between. This chain's CDR3 is CASSSLDRRSYNEQFF. CDR3 sequence (DNA): TGTGCCAGCAGCTCGCTCGACAGACGCTCCTACAATGAGCAGTTCTTC.

The chain employs TRBV5-1 and TRBJ2-4; D may be TRBD1 or TRBD2 (5 bases each). The CDR3 covers 19 residues. Germline V lookup: CDR1 SGHRS, CDR2 YFSETQ. V was clipped by 4 bases and J by 0 bases, with 23 bases between them. The CDR3 reads CASSPTEGTGNLAKNIQYF. The CDR3 bases are TGCGCCAGCAGCCCTACCGAAGGGACGGGTAATTTAGCCAAAAACATTCAGTACTTC.

The genes are TRBV6-5 and TRBJ2-3; no firm D call. CDR1 MNHEY and CDR2 SVGAGI come from the germline V gene. V was clipped by 6 bases and J by 1 base, with 11 bases between them. The CDR3 has 14 residues. CDR3 coding DNA: TGTGCCAGCAGAGTACTACTCGGCACAGATACGCAGTATTTT. Protein sequence: CASRVLLGTDTQYF.

For the CDR3, the DNA is TGTGCCAGCAGCGGACATGAGCAGTTCTTC. Translated, it gives CASSGHEQFF. The chain combines TRBV7-9 with TRBJ2-1; D remains unclear. The CDR3 spans 10 residues. Germline loops: CDR1 SEHNR, CDR2 FQNEAQ (reference sequence). The ends were cut back, 5 bases at V and 8 bases at J, with 4 bases in the middle. Full variable domain (missing parts from reference TRBV7-9 and TRBJ2-1): DTGVSQNPRHKITKRGQNVTFRCDPISEHNRLYWYRQTLGQGPEFLTYFQNEAQLEKSRLLSDRFSAERPKGSFSTLEIQRTEQGDSAMYLCASSGHEQFFGPGTRLTVL.

The chain employs TRBV30 and TRBJ1-1; 9 bases match TRBD1. The CDR3 sequence is 14 residues long. The germline gives CDR1 GTSNPN, CDR2 SVGIG (reference sequence). The trim removed 0 bases at V and 8 bases at J, leaving 7 bases unmatched. Written as DNA, the CDR3 is TGTGCCTGGAGTGTACTAACGGGACAGGGAGAAGCTTTCTTT. Encoded protein: CAWSVLTGQGEAFF.

This clone was seen more than once but under ten times. A much bigger clone sits one base away, suggesting this may be a read error. V gene TRBV10-3 combines with J gene TRBJ2-7, with 12 bases fitting TRBD1. Germline V lookup: CDR1 ENHRY, CDR2 SYGVKD. V trimming: 7 bases; J trimming: 9 bases; junction bases outside the gene matches: 13. The CDR3 has 15 amino acids. The CDR3, as DNA: TGTGCCATCAACCCGGGGAGGGACAGGGGGCCACTGCAGTACTTC. It yields the protein CAINPGRDRGPLQYF.

The chain combines TRBV30 with TRBJ2-5; 7 nucleotides line up with TRBD1. Germline CDR1 is GTSNPN and CDR2 is SVGIG (reference sequence). V shed 7 bases and J 5 bases; nucleotides not matched to a gene: 10. This CDR3 comprises 13 residues. The DNA of the CDR3 is TGTGCCTTCTCGACAGGGCGCGTGGAGACCCAGTACTTC. This sequence encodes CAFSTGRVETQYF. Full variable domain (outside the CDR3, taken from reference TRBV30 and TRBJ2-5): SQTIHQWPATLVQPVGSPLSLECTVEGTSNPNLYWYRQAAGRGLQLLFYSVGIGQISSEVPQNLSASRPQDRQFILSSKKLLLSDSGFYLCAFSTGRVETQYFGPGTRLLVL.

The chain links TRBV4-1 to TRBJ2-3; D gene unclear. V lost 0 bases to trimming and J lost 1 base, with 5 bases between them. The CDR3 is made up of 14 amino acids. Germline-derived CDR1 and CDR2 are MGHRA and YSYEKL. CDR3 sequence: CASSQDRGTDTQYF. The CDR3 nucleotides read TGCGCCAGCAGCCAAGATCGTGGCACAGATACGCAGTATTTT.

This clone was observed a few times. The chain uses TRBV29-1 and TRBJ1-2, with TRBD1 matching 9 bases. The junction had 2 bases not matched to a gene; V was cut back by 3 bases and J by 3 bases. The CDR3 is 13 amino acids. Germline CDR1 SQVTM, CDR2 ANQGSEA. The CDR3 reads CSVDRQGDYGYTF. As DNA, the CDR3 is TGCAGCGTTGACCGACAGGGGGACTATGGCTACACCTTC.

The rearrangement joins TRBV30 to TRBJ1-1; TRBD1 agrees at 9 bases. V lost 5 bases to trimming and J lost 1 base; unmatched junction nucleotides: 5. This CDR3 is built from 14 residues. Germline assignment: CDR1 GTSNPN and CDR2 SVGIG (reference sequence). In nucleotides, the CDR3 is TGTGCCTGGGCTTGGACAGGGGCGAACACTGAAGCTTTCTTT. This encodes CAWAWTGANTEAFF.

V is TRBV27 and J is TRBJ2-1; D remains unclear. Germline V gene lookup returns CDR1 MNHEY and CDR2 SMNVEV (reference sequence). CDR3 length: 16 amino acids. The V gene lost 3 bases and the J gene lost 4 bases, with 16 bases spanning the gap. The CDR3 protein is CASSLPRRNWYNEQFF. The CDR3 coding sequence is TGTGCCAGCAGTTTGCCCAGGCGGAATTGGTACAATGAGCAGTTCTTC.

The chain combines TRBV29-1 with TRBJ2-3; possible D gene TRBD2, 5 bases. Germline lookup yields CDR1 SQVTM and CDR2 ANQGSEA. There are 13 residues in the CDR3. Trimming took off 7 bases at V and 0 bases at J, with 11 bases between the two ends. CDR3 loop: CSAKRTSTDTQYF. CDR3 coding DNA: TGCAGCGCAAAGCGGACTAGCACAGATACGCAGTATTTT.

This clone was found a few times. The chain carries TRBV9 and TRBJ2-2, with D possibly matching TRBD1 (5 bases). The CDR3 is made up of 17 amino acids. V dropped 4 bases and J dropped 2 bases, with 18 bases sitting between them. In germline, CDR1 is SGDLS, CDR2 YYNGEE. The CDR3: CASSIRRQGGNTGELFF. The CDR3 DNA reads TGTGCCAGCAGCATCAGACGGCAGGGTGGAAACACCGGGGAGCTGTTTTTT.

The chain has TRBV30 and TRBJ2-3; D not certain. The V gene's germline CDR1 is GTSNPN and CDR2 SVGIG (reference sequence). V lost 0 bases and J 0 bases, leaving 7 bases between the germline ends. The CDR3 length is 14 residues. CDR3 loop: CAWSVTASTDTQYF. The DNA of the CDR3 is TGTGCCTGGAGTGTAACGGCGAGCACAGATACGCAGTATTTT.

The rearrangement joins TRBV5-1 to TRBJ2-7; D perhaps matches TRBD1 (6 bases). The V gene's germline CDR1 is SGHRS and CDR2 YFSETQ. The CDR3 has 14 residues. Between the trimmed V and J ends, which lost 7 bases and 5 bases, there was a span of 19 bases. The CDR3 coding sequence is TGCGCCAGCCAACTCAGCAGGGGCAACCACGAGCAGTACTTC. Amino acid sequence: CASQLSRGNHEQYF.